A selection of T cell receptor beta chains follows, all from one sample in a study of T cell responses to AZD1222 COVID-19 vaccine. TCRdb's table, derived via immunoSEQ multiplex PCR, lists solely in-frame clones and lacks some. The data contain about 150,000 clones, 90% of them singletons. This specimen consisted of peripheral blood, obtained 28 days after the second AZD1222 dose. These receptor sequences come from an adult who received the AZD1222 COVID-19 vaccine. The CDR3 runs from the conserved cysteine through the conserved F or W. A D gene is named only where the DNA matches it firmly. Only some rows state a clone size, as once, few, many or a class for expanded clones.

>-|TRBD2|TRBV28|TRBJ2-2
TGTGCCAGCAGTCAGGGACTAGCGGGAGAGGTTAACACCGGGGAGCTGTTTTTT
CASSQGLAGEVNTGELFF
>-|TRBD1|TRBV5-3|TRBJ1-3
TGTGCCAGAAGCTTGGCGGACAGGAAAAGAAACACCATATATTTT
CARSLADRKRNTIYF
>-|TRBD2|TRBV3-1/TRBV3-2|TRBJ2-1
TGTGCCAGCAGCCAGACTCGACTAGCGCAATACAATGAGCAGTTCTTC
CASSQTRLAQYNEQFF
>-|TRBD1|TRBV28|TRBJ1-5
TGTGCCAGCCGCGGGGACGGGACAGGGTATCAGCCCCAGCATTTT
CASRGDGTGYQPQHF
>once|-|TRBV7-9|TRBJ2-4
TGTGCCAGCAGCTTACCGGGAATAGCCAAAAACATTCAGTACTTC
CASSLPGIAKNIQYF
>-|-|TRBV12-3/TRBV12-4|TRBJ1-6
TGTGCCAGCAGTTTAGTAGATTCACCCCTCCACTTT
CASSLVDSPLHF
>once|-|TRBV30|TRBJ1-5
TGTGCCTGGAGCCCGCCGTTATGGGGAGGTGGCAATCAGCCCCAGCATTTT
CAWSPPLWGGGNQPQHF
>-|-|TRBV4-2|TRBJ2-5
TGTGCCAGCAGCCAGGACTTTCAGGCACTCGGAGGAGAGACCCAGTACTTC
CASSQDFQALGGETQYF
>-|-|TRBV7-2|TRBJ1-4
TGTGCCAGCAGCCGGTGGGGTGAAAAACTGTTTTTT
CASSRWGEKLFF
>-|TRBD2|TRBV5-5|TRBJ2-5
TGTGCCAGCAGCTTGGTACTAGCGGGAGGAGAGACCCAGTACTTC
CASSLVLAGGETQYF
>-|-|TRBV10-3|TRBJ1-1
TGTGCCATCGGGGAGGACGGGAACACTGAAGCTTTCTTT
CAIGEDGNTEAFF
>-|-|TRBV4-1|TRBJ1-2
TGCGCCAGCAGCCAAGATCTAAAGAACTATGGCTACACCTTC
CASSQDLKNYGYTF
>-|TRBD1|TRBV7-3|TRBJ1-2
TGTGCCAGCAGCTCAACTGCTTCGACAGGGAACTATGGCTACACCTTC
CASSSTASTGNYGYTF
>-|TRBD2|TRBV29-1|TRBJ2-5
TGCAGCGTTGACCTCGGGGGGGATCAAGAGACCCAGTACTTC
CSVDLGGDQETQYF
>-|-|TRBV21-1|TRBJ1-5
TGTGCCAGCAGCAAAGACAAAGCTGATAGCAATCAGCCCCAGCATTTT
CASSKDKADSNQPQHF
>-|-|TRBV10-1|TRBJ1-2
TGCGCCAGCCTCGACCAGGGTCGGAAGTATGGCTACACCTTC
CASLDQGRKYGYTF
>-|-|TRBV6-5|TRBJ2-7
TGTGCCAGCAGCGGGACCTACGAGCAGTACTTC
CASSGTYEQYF
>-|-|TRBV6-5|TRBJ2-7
TGTGCCAGCGGGGTGGGGTCCGAGCAGTACTTC
CASGVGSEQYF
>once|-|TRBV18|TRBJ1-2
TGTGCCAGCTCACCATATCCTGTCGGGGAAACTGGATTCTATGGCTACACCTTC
CASSPYPVGETGFYGYTF
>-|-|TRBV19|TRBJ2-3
TGTGCCAGTAGTAGTGGGAGCCTGGGTGGGGATACGCAGTATTTT
CASSSGSLGGDTQYF
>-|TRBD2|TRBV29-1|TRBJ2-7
TGCAGCGTCGCTACGAGGACGGCGGGGGCCTACGAGCAGTACTTC
CSVATRTAGAYEQYF
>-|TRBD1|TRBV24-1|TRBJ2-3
TGTGCCACCAGTGATTTGGAGGGGGCGCGGAATACGCAGTATTTT
CATSDLEGARNTQYF
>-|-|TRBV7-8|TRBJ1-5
TGTGCCAGCAGCTCCCTGGGCTCCGGGGGGGTTCAGCCCCAGCATTTT
CASSSLGSGGVQPQHF
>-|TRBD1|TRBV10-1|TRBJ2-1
TGCGCCAGCAGTGGTGGGGGGACAGGGGGAATCAACAATGAGCAGTTCTTC
CASSGGGTGGINNEQFF
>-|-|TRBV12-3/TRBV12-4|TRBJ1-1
TGTGCCAGCAGCCAACTCCTTAACACTGAAGCTTTCTTT
CASSQLLNTEAFF
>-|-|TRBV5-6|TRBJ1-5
TGTGCCAGCAGCTTGAAGGGGGGGGTGAATCAGCCCCAGCATTTT
CASSLKGGVNQPQHF
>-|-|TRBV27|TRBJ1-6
TGTGCCAGCAGCATGGACAGCTATAATTCACCCCTCCACTTT
CASSMDSYNSPLHF
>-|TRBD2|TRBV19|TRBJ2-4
TGTGCCAGTAGTCGGGAAGGGACTAGTGTACCCATTGCCAAAAACATTCAGTACTTC
CASSREGTSVPIAKNIQYF
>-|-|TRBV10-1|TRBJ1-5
TGCGCCAGCTTACCGGGAAAAAAAAGGAATCAGCCCCAGCATTTT
CASLPGKKRNQPQHF
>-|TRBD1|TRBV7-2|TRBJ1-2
TGTGCCAGCAGCTTCGGGGACAGGAAAGTACTGGGCTTCTATGGCTACACCTTC
CASSFGDRKVLGFYGYTF
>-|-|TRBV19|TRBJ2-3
TGTGCCAGTAGTATAGTCAGAGCCTCTAGCACAGATACGCAGTATTTT
CASSIVRASSTDTQYF
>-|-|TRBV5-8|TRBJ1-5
TGTGCCAGCAGCTTGAGTTGGGGGGCTAAGATCAATCAGCCCCAGCATTTT
CASSLSWGAKINQPQHF
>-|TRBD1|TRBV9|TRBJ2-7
TGTGCCAGCAGCGCCGGGACAGGGGACGAGCAGTACTTC
CASSAGTGDEQYF
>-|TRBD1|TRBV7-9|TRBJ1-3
TGTGCCAGCAGCTTAGCTCGGACAGGGGGCGGAAACACCATATATTTT
CASSLARTGGGNTIYF
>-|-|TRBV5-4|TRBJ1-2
TGTGCCAGCAGCTTGGATGTGATGGGCTACACCTTC
CASSLDVMGYTF
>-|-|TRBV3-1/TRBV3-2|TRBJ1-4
TGTGCCAGCAGCCGAGGGACCGACAGACCCTCAACTAATGAAAAACTGTTTTTT
CASSRGTDRPSTNEKLFF
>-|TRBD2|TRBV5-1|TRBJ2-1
TGCGCCAGCAGCTTGGTAGCGGGAGCCAAGGGTGAGCAGTTCTTC
CASSLVAGAKGEQFF
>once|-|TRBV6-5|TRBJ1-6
TGTGCCAGCAGTTACTCGACCAGGGTAAACGGACCCCTCCACTTT
CASSYSTRVNGPLHF
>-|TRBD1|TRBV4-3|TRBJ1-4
TGCGCCAGCAGCGGGACAGGGGAACCCCTGAGGGAAAAACTGTTTTTT
CASSGTGEPLREKLFF
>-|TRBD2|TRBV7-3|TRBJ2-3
TGTGCCAGCAGCTTAACCGGGGGGACTAGCACAGATACGCAGTATTTT
CASSLTGGTSTDTQYF
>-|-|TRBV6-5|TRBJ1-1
TGTGCCAGCAATTCCGGGGAAGCTTTCTTT
CASNSGEAFF
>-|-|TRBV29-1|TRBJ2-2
TGCAGCGCACGACTAGGGCAAGACACCGGGGAGCTGTTTTTT
CSARLGQDTGELFF
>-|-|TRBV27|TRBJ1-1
TGTGCCAGCAGTTGGGCAGGGGCCGGGAACACTGAAGCTTTCTTT
CASSWAGAGNTEAFF
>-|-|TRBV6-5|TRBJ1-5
TGTGCCAGCAGTTACGGCAAAGGGCTGGGTCAGCCCCAGCATTTT
CASSYGKGLGQPQHF
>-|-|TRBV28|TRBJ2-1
TGTGCCAGCAATATTCCCGCGGACAGCTCCTACAATGAGCAGTTCTTC
CASNIPADSSYNEQFF
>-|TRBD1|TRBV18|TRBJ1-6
TGTGCCAGCTCACCACCCACAGGGGGTAATTCACCCCTCCACTTT
CASSPPTGGNSPLHF
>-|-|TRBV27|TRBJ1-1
TGTGCCAGCAGTTTTAAGTCTACAGGGACCCTGAACACTGAAGCTTTCTTT
CASSFKSTGTLNTEAFF
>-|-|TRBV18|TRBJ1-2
TGTGCCAGCTCACCAGGGAACTATGGCTACACCTTC
CASSPGNYGYTF